This T cell receptor (beta chain) was identified during a study of radiotherapy plus CTLA-4 blockade in lung cancer. Study background: Among all patients, more than 15% showed objective responses, while roughly 34% had disease control.

This clone was picked up one time. Its matching antigen is unknown. Clones were sequenced by immunoSEQ multiplex PCR, and TCRdb holds only the in-frame ones, with some missing. The sample lists 95,000 to 150,000 clones, 75% to 90% occurring once. Chemo-refractory metastatic non-small-cell lung cancer patients received focal radiation with ipilimumab CTLA-4 blockade. General study points: Researchers report tumor-derived TCR clones expanding in blood after radiotherapy plus ipilimumab. Early blood T cell clone changes and increased post-radiation serum interferon-beta were reportedly the strongest response predictors.

This TCR came from a human donor with non-small cell lung cancer that progressed on radiotherapy plus ipilimumab. Material: peripheral blood, obtained from a patient treated with radiotherapy plus ipilimumab.

CDR3 sequence reads: CASSPLAGNYEQYF. CDR3 nucleotides: TGTGCCAGCAGCCCACTAGCGGGGAACTACGAGCAGTACTTC. The chain combines TRBV7-2 with TRBJ2-7; 10 bases are a match to TRBD2. Germline V gene data show CDR1 as SGHTA and CDR2 as FQGNSA. The ends lost 5 bases at V and 3 bases at J; junction bases unmatched: 4. The CDR3 spans 14 residues. Complete variable domain (other parts from reference TRBV7-2 and TRBJ2-7): GAGVSQSPSNKVTEKGKDVELRCDPISGHTALYWYRQSLGQGLEFLIYFQGNSAPDKSGLPSDRFSAERTGGSVSTLTIQRTQQEDSAVYLCASSPLAGNYEQYFGPGTRLTVT.